This paragraph reports one TCR beta chain. A second roughly 6 to 12 cycle PCR used barcoded and J-beta primers. TCRdb reprocessed the 5' RACE reads with MiXCR, giving one entry per CDR3 protein. Here the sample spans roughly 800,000 distinct CDR3 sequences, about three fifths being singletons. This entry comes from a study of blood T cells in healthy people across ages. The V end lost 6 bases, the J end lost 4 bases, and 8 bases lay between the germline ends. CDR1 is SGHTA and CDR2 is FQGNSA in the germline V gene. The CDR3 is 12 amino acids. The chain joins TRBV7-2 to TRBJ2-3; no clear D. This sequence was found in a man younger than 45 in good health. The specimen was blood. CDR3 sequence: CASSPTSDTQYF. The CDR3 DNA reads TGTGCCAGCAGTCCCACATCAGATACGCAGTATTTT.